This T cell receptor beta chain is drawn from a study of persistence of HIV-infected CD4 T cells (dated by TCRdb to the early 2020s). For the study in its entirety: The study isolated CMV- and HIV-1 Gag-responding CD4+ T cells from ART-treated individuals to examine antigen-driven clonal expansion of HIV-1-infected cells. The median time participants had been on suppressive ART was 8 to 9 years. Peripheral blood samples of up to roughly 180 mL were obtained at multiple time points, with the exception of a couple of participants, for whom leukapheresis was performed at a single time point. The clonality of all cells in each sorted population was assessed by TCRbeta sequencing, whereas the clonality of infected cells was assessed by proviral sequencing. For the TCR cluster analysis across participants, under 10 participants were included for CMV and about seven participants for Gag.

TCRbeta repertoires were sequenced from genomic DNA with the immunoSEQ hsTCRB assay version 4 in survey mode. For TCRbeta sequencing, genomic DNA was diluted to around 10 ng/uL, and up to about 1 ug was used per sample. The study's own analysis went as follows. Analysis of the TCRbeta data was done in ImmunoSeq Analyzer 3.0, and diversity was computed on productive nucleotide rearrangements. The improved Chao index was used to estimate lower-bound TCR diversity, and the Gini coefficient was used to estimate clonality using the Immunarch R package. Nucleotide rearrangements that differed but encoded the same CDR3beta amino acid sequence were counted as separate clonotypes. Differential abundance analysis identified TCRbeta sequences significantly enriched in antigen-responding cells relative to anti-CD3/anti-CD28-activated cells. GLIPH2 clustered TCRs by predicted peptide-MHC specificity, both within individual participants and across merged participant data sets. Drawn from immuneACCESS, this table holds only the in-frame rearrangements with V and J called that TCRdb kept. Clones are partly lost; checked studies trace under half to an unresolved V gene and leave the rest unexplained. The DNA was the basis for D and trimming; V, J and clone size are from that table. For this sample there are 50,000 to 65,000 clones; over 60% appear just once. The biggest ten clones account for around 1.7% of the sample.

The CDR3 has 13 amino acids, counting the end cysteine and phenylalanine. Of all the DNA, just the CDR3 is kept, 39 bases in frame from base 1. Trimming leaves V shorter by 6 bases and J shorter by 8 bases, with the junction holding 8 bases beyond the gene matches. The germline V gene (reference sequence) sets CDR1 to MNHEY and CDR2 to SMNVEV. Note on this clone: It has no known antigen specificity. Qualities for individual bases were not recorded, and no much larger clone is one base off.

General study outcomes and caveats: Significantly lower TCRbeta richness was observed in CMV- and Gag-responding cells than in anti-CD3/anti-CD28-responding cells, and higher oligoclonality was observed in CMV-responding cells than in CD3/CD28-stimulated and Gag-responding cells. Only a small number of individuals took part in the study, and only a limited range of antigens was tested. A correlation was observed between TCR oligoclonality and proviral oligoclonality within the same sorted populations. Restriction of bulk TCR analyses to the rare CMV-responding cells that actually carried HIV-1 proviruses was not possible. Antigen-responding cells were enriched for expanded CDR3beta sequences that were degenerate, which suggests that CD4+ responses to CMV and Gag underwent convergent selection.

The treatment or condition tag for this specimen amounts to: suppressive antiretroviral therapy. A pool of overlapping 15-mer peptides from HIV-1 Gag, at 1 ug per peptide per mL, was used to stimulate the cells. Nonresponding CD40L-negative CD69-negative CD45RO-high memory CD4+ T cells were sorted as memory populations depleted of antigen-responding cells. Participants were HIV-1-infected adults who started suppressive ART during chronic infection. Plasma HIV-1 RNA had been undetectable (below 50 copies/mL) in participants for at least 4 years. To be included, participants needed a CD4+ T cell count above 400 cells/uL and a positive CMV serology. Before stimulation, PBMCs were isolated using density centrifugation and then depleted of CD8+ T cells. CD8-depleted PBMCs were stimulated for over 15 hours with anti-CD28/CD49d costimulation, CD40-blocking antibody and enfuvirtide to prevent new infections. Sorting was done on either a Beckman Coulter MoFlo Legacy or an XDP sorter, and propidium iodide was used to exclude dead cells. For samples with more than one million cells, genomic DNA was extracted with the QIAamp DNA Mini Kit, and for all other samples the Quick-DNA Microprep Kit was used.

The sequence was obtained from an adult man with HIV who was CMV-seropositive. The sequenced sample was CD4+ T cells sorted from PBMCs after roughly 18-hour stimulation, obtained from a patient who received antiretroviral therapy. The label giving this sample's cell subset or site can be read as: CD40L-CD69- CD45RO-high memory CD4 T cells not responding to Gag peptides. The V and J genes are TRBV27 and TRBJ1-2, with TRBD1 matching 8 junction bases. The nucleotides are TGTGCCAGCAGCCTCAGGGGGCGCGAGGGCTACACCTTC. Its coded protein is CASSLRGREGYTF.